The clone carrying this T cell receptor beta chain was picked up one time. The data are from a study of blood T cell repertoires in COVID-19. Across the whole study: COVID-19 samples collected from the United States, Italy and Spain covered acute and convalescent phases. T cells, B-cell-depleted T cells, or PBMCs provided the cDNA or gDNA that served as material.

In the authors' workflow: Nucleated cell number was recorded as an estimate derived from reference gene primer amplification. The assay was immunoSEQ multiplex PCR, and TCRdb's table has in-frame clones only and misses some. D and trimming come from the DNA, and the V and J calls and clone size come from that table. The sample contains 150,000 to 200,000 clones, roughly 83% of which appear only once. The germline V gene has CDR1 MNHEY and CDR2 SVGAGI. The CDR3 extends over 13 amino acids. With 0 bases removed from V and 5 bases from J, the gap between germline ends came to 4 bases. V usage is TRBV6-5 and J usage is TRBJ2-2; D gene ambiguous. Sequencing was carried out using peripheral blood. This sequence originates from a woman of 80 years or more with active or convalescent COVID-19. The CDR3 sequence: CASSYSTTGELFF. DNA of the CDR3: TGTGCCAGCAGTTACTCGACTACCGGGGAGCTGTTTTTT.